In this sample, the clone carrying this T cell receptor (beta chain) turned up many times. What it recognizes is unknown. Between the trimmed V and J ends, which lost 5 bases and 0 bases, there was a span of 14 bases. In germline, CDR1 is MDHEN, CDR2 SYDVKM. The CDR3 consists of 16 residues. This specimen comes from a study of T cells in Graves' hyperthyroidism and ophthalmopathy. It was RNA transcripts that yielded the amplified TCR beta CDR3 regions. An initial round of RT-PCR targeting the TCR CDR3 relied on the HTBI primer set. One entry per CDR3 protein results from TCRdb running MiXCR on the multiplex PCR reads. Of roughly 170,000 distinct CDR3 sequences in the sample, 15% to 20% were seen once. An absence of ophthalmopathy progression within 18 months meant stable Graves' hyperthyroidism. Any patient presenting with uncontrolled infection, other autoimmune disease, pregnancy or lactation was left out. About 9.4 ml fresh peripheral blood yielded the PBMCs.

Points from the study as a whole: Most thyroid clonotypes expanded above 0.001 appeared in blood too.

This TCR came from a woman aged 50 to 65 with Graves' hyperthyroidism. Specimen: blood. The chain has TRBV28 and TRBJ1-5; D may be TRBD1 (5 bases). In nucleotides, the CDR3 is TGTGCCAGCAGTCCGGGGGGGGTATATAGCAATCAGCCCCAGCATTTT. It specifies CASSPGGVYSNQPQHF. The entire variable domain, with the rest obtained from reference TRBV28 and TRBJ1-5, is as follows: DVKVTQSSRYLVKRTGEKVFLECVQDMDHENMFWYRQDPGLGLRLIYFSYDVKMKEKGDIPEGYSVSREKKERFSLILESASTNQTSMYLCASSPGGVYSNQPQHFGDGTRLSIL.